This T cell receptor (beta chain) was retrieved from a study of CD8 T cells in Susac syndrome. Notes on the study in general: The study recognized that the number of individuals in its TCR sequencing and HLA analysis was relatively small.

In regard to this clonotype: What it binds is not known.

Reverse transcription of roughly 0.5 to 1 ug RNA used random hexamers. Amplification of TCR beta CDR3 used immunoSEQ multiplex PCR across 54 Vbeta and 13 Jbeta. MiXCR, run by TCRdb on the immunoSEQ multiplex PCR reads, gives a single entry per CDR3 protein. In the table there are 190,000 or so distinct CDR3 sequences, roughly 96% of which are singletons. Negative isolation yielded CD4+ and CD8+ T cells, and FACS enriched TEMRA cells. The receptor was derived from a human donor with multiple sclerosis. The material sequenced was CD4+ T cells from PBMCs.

The CDR3: CASSLLAGAWNTEAFF. The CDR3 region has the DNA TGCGCCAGCAGCTTGCTCGCGGGGGCCTGGAACACTGAAGCTTTCTTT. The chain recombines TRBV5-1 with TRBJ1-1; D is perhaps TRBD1 (6 bases). Germline lookup yields CDR1 SGHRS and CDR2 YFSETQ. With 1 base removed from V and 1 base from J, the gap between germline ends came to 14 bases. This CDR3 comprises 16 residues.